One and the same sample provided the 27 T cell receptor beta chains below, sequenced in a study of T-cell memory formation after mild COVID-19. Via MiXCR, TCRdb re-called the 5' RACE reads, giving one row per CDR3 protein. Altogether about 250,000 distinct CDR3 sequences are present, less than 20% being singletons, with the ten largest covering 2.1%. The sequenced sample consisted of PBMCs or a T cell subset sorted from them (not recorded which). The receptors were sampled from an adult woman who had mild COVID-19 (a few samples of this study predate the infection). Cell type and time point are not known.

V gene TRBV9 combines with J gene TRBJ1-2; D is ambiguous. The CDR3 totals 15 residues. Trimming removed 0 bases from V and 0 bases from J, with 9 bases in between. Germline lookup yields CDR1 SGDLS and CDR2 YYNGEE. DNA for the CDR3: TGTGCCAGCAGCGTAGCTTCGACGGCTAACTATGGCTACACCTTC. Its protein product is CASSVASTANYGYTF.

A few counts support this clonotype. V is TRBV20-1 and J is TRBJ2-1, with TRBD2 identical over 13 bases. The V gene end was trimmed by 3 bases and the J gene end by 4 bases; junction bases not matched to a gene: 9. The germline gives CDR1 DFQATT, CDR2 SNEGSKA (reference sequence). This CDR3 comprises 17 residues. CDR3 in DNA: TGCAGTGCTAGGGCTGGGACTAGCGGGAAAGCTTACAATGAGCAGTTCTTC. Its protein product is CSARAGTSGKAYNEQFF.

This clonotype was observed a few times. This chain links TRBV6-1 with TRBJ1-6; D unresolved. Germline loops: CDR1 MNHNS, CDR2 SASEGT. The V gene lost 1 base and the J gene lost 4 bases, with 5 bases spanning the gap. CDR3 size: 14 residues. The CDR3 DNA sequence: TGTGCCAGCAGTGAAGTGGGATATAATTCACCCCTCCACTTT. Amino acids: CASSEVGYNSPLHF.

The chain joins TRBV6-5 to TRBJ1-2; TRBD1 is a possible D gene (5 bases). CDR1 and CDR2 (germline): MNHEY, SVGAGI. The CDR3 has 14 amino acids. V lost 2 bases to trimming and J lost 5 bases, with 12 bases between them. CDR3 nucleotides: TGTGCCAGCAGTTACATGGGGGAACGATATGGCTACACCTTC. This gives the protein CASSYMGERYGYTF.

This clonotype turned up a few times. J is TRBJ1-2 and V is TRBV5-1; 11 nucleotides line up with TRBD1. CDR1 is SGHRS and CDR2 is YFSETQ in the germline V gene. The CDR3 consists of 17 residues. The ends lost 2 bases at V and 1 base at J; junction bases unmatched: 7. CDR3 protein: CASSLRRTGGNNYGYTF. CDR3 sequence (DNA): TGCGCCAGCAGCTTACGCCGGACAGGGGGCAATAACTATGGCTACACCTTC.

This chain joins TRBV5-6 and TRBJ2-7; 9 positions match TRBD2. V was pared by 0 bases and J by 8 bases, with 9 bases of the junction left unmatched. The germline gives CDR1 SGHDT, CDR2 YYEEEE. The CDR3 is made up of 15 amino acids. CDR3 loop: CASSLGQGLAIQQYF. For the CDR3, the DNA is TGTGCCAGCAGCTTGGGGCAAGGACTAGCGATTCAGCAGTACTTC.

This clonotype was seen a handful of times. V and J are TRBV10-3 and TRBJ2-3, with D maybe TRBD2 (5 bases). V gave up 3 bases and J gave up 8 bases, with 15 bases separating them. This CDR3 has 14 amino acids. Germline V gives CDR1 ENHRY, CDR2 SYGVKD. The CDR3: CAISDFSLAFTQYF. The CDR3 DNA follows: TGTGCCATCAGTGACTTCTCTCTAGCCTTTACGCAGTATTTT.

V is TRBV6-5 and J is TRBJ2-3; possibly TRBD2 for D (5 bases). Trimming pared 4 bases from V and 2 bases from J, leaving 10 bases between. The germline CDR1 and CDR2 sequences are MNHEY and SVGAGI. The CDR3 sequence is 14 residues long. The CDR3 DNA sequence: TGTGCCAGCAGTTGGGCGGGCCCCACAGATACGCAGTATTTT. Translation: CASSWAGPTDTQYF.

Only a few counts were recorded for this clonotype. The CDR3 sequence is CASIWDRAGATEAFF. CDR3 DNA: TGTGCCAGCATCTGGGATAGAGCAGGGGCAACTGAAGCTTTCTTT. This chain connects TRBV2 to TRBJ1-1; D may be TRBD1 (6 bases). The ends were cut back, 7 bases at V and 5 bases at J, with 20 bases in the middle. Germline CDR1 and CDR2: SNHLY and FYNNEI. The CDR3 loop spans 15 amino acids.

This clonotype was found a few times. The chain uses TRBV12-3 or TRBV12-4 and TRBJ2-2; no clear D gene. The CDR3 consists of 14 residues. Trimming cost V 2 bases and J 1 base, with 5 bases left between them. DNA of the CDR3: TGTGCCAGCAGTTTACAGATGAACACCGGGGAGCTGTTTTTT. It encodes CASSLQMNTGELFF.

This clonotype appeared many times. V gene TRBV29-1 combines with J gene TRBJ2-5; D uncertain. Germline V lookup: CDR1 SQVTM, CDR2 ANQGSEA. The CDR3 consists of 13 residues. V shed 2 bases and J shed 4 bases, with 11 bases lying between them. CDR3 bases: TGCAGCGTTGAACCAGCAGGTCGAGAGACCCAGTACTTC. Its protein product is CSVEPAGRETQYF.

This chain uses TRBV19 with TRBJ2-3; D assignment may be TRBD1 or TRBD2 (5 bases each). This CDR3 comprises 16 residues. V shed 5 bases and J shed 2 bases, with 17 bases lying between them. Germline CDR1 is LNHDA and CDR2 is SQIVND (reference sequence). This CDR3 is CASSLSGTQNTDTQYF. CDR3 in DNA: TGTGCCAGTAGTCTCTCCGGGACCCAGAACACAGATACGCAGTATTTT.

The chain couples TRBV9 to TRBJ1-2; maybe TRBD1 (5 bases). CDR3 length equals 15 residues. Germline V gene lookup returns CDR1 SGDLS and CDR2 YYNGEE. V gave up 4 bases and J gave up 8 bases, with 21 bases separating them. CDR3 coding DNA: TGTGCCAGCAGCTCAAAGGGGTCCAGGGTGCGAGGCTACACCTTC. Translation gives CASSSKGSRVRGYTF.

This clonotype was counted ten times or more. The chain links TRBV5-5 to TRBJ2-2; 10 nucleotides agree with TRBD2. The CDR3 sequence is 18 residues long. The V gene's germline CDR1 is SGHKS and CDR2 YYEKEE (reference sequence). V gave up 1 base and J gave up 4 bases; unmatched junction bases: 10. The CDR3 DNA is TGTGCCAGCAGCTTGTTACTAGCGGGGCCGCTGGTCACCGGGGAGCTGTTTTTT. Residues: CASSLLLAGPLVTGELFF. The full variable domain, its missing parts supplied by reference TRBV5-5 and TRBJ2-2, is DAGVTQSPTHLIKTRGQQVTLRCSPISGHKSVSWYQQVLGQGPQFIFQYYEKEERGRGNFPDRFSARQFPNYSSELNVNALLLGDSALYLCASSLLLAGPLVTGELFFGEGSRLTVL.

The chain employs TRBV4-3 and TRBJ2-3; no reliable D call. Germline V gene sequence: CDR1 LGHNA, CDR2 YSLEER. The CDR3 consists of 15 residues. V lost 5 bases and J 4 bases, leaving 16 bases between the germline ends. The chain's CDR3 is CASSSQTGMADTQYF. CDR3 sequence (DNA): TGCGCCAGCAGCTCGCAGACTGGGATGGCAGATACGCAGTATTTT.

The chain links TRBV24-1 to TRBJ2-2; D possibly matches TRBD1 or TRBD2 (5 bases each). CDR1 KGHDR and CDR2 SFDVKD come from the germline V gene. CDR3 size: 15 residues. Trimming pared 4 bases from V and 3 bases from J, leaving 11 bases between. CDR3 nucleotides: TGTGCCACCAGTGACTCCGGGACGTACACCGGGGAGCTGTTTTTT. This encodes CATSDSGTYTGELFF.

This clonotype was found once. V gene TRBV20-1 combines with J gene TRBJ2-1, with 12 nucleotides matching TRBD2. The germline CDR1 and CDR2 sequences are DFQATT and SNEGSKA (reference sequence). The CDR3 loop spans 14 amino acids. Trimming at V came to 4 bases and at J to 9 bases, leaving 7 bases not matched to a gene. CDR3 amino acids: CSATTSGSLSEQFF. The DNA of the CDR3 is TGCAGTGCTACGACTAGCGGGAGTTTGAGTGAGCAGTTCTTC.

This chain joins TRBV12-3 or TRBV12-4 and TRBJ1-2; D might be TRBD1 (5 bases). V shed 7 bases and J shed 4 bases, with 13 bases lying between them. The CDR3 runs 13 residues. Written as DNA, the CDR3 is TGTGCCAGCACCCGGGGGTCGTTCTATGGCTACACCTTC. It codes for CASTRGSFYGYTF.

The rearrangement uses TRBV12-3 or TRBV12-4 and TRBJ2-1, with TRBD2 matching 13 bases. Germline trimming cut 5 bases from V and 4 bases from J; bases unmatched to any gene: 14. This CDR3 contains 19 residues. CDR3 loop: CASSPPGLAGHRPYNEQFF. The CDR3 nucleotides are TGTGCCAGCAGTCCGCCGGGACTAGCGGGGCACCGACCTTACAATGAGCAGTTCTTC.

In its sample, this clonotype was seen a few times. The chain recombines TRBV7-2 with TRBJ2-1, with 11 positions matching TRBD2. This CDR3 has 19 residues. The junction had 13 bases not matched to a gene; V was cut back by 5 bases and J by 1 base. Germline V lookup: CDR1 SGHTA, CDR2 FQGNSA. Here the CDR3 reads CASSPRGLAVPRSYNEQFF. CDR3 nucleotide sequence: TGTGCCAGCAGCCCCCGGGGACTAGCGGTGCCCCGATCCTACAATGAGCAGTTCTTC.

The chain carries TRBV6-2 or TRBV6-3 and TRBJ2-3, with 12 bases fitting TRBD2. The CDR3 length is 17 residues. The V and J ends lost 2 bases and 6 bases, in that order; junction bases with no gene match: 9. Germline V gives CDR1 MNHEY, CDR2 SVGEGT. The CDR3 DNA is TGTGCCAGCAGTTACCTCCTGACTAGCGGGAGCGCGGATACGCAGTATTTT. This codes for CASSYLLTSGSADTQYF.

This clonotype appeared a few times. The chain is built from TRBV10-3 and TRBJ2-7; D may match TRBD1 or TRBD2 (5 bases each). Per germline, CDR1 ENHRY and CDR2 SYGVKD. The CDR3 has 12 residues. Deletions cut 6 bases from V and 3 bases from J, with 9 bases between. The CDR3 sequence: CAISGTGYEQYF. The CDR3 coding sequence is TGTGCCATCAGCGGGACCGGCTACGAGCAGTACTTC.

The chain employs TRBV6-2 or TRBV6-3 and TRBJ2-2, with D perhaps TRBD2 (5 bases). Trimming took 1 base from V and 0 from J, leaving 9 bases between them. The germline CDR1 and CDR2 sequences are MNHEY and SVGEGT. The CDR3 covers 16 residues. The DNA for the CDR3 is TGTGCCAGCAGTTACTTATCCGGGACGAACACCGGGGAGCTGTTTTTT. Its translation: CASSYLSGTNTGELFF.

As regards this clonotype: The missing conserved phenylalanine or tryptophan at the end of this CDR3 makes a read error likely. The chain employs TRBV9 and TRBJ2-3; 10 nucleotides match TRBD2. There are 17 residues in the CDR3. Germline V lookup: CDR1 SGDLS, CDR2 YYNGEE. V lost 3 bases, J lost 6 bases, and 13 bases stayed unmatched. CDR3 amino acids: CASSASGGPGTGDTQYS. CDR3 in DNA: TGTGCCAGCAGCGCTAGCGGGGGTCCTGGGACGGGCGATACGCAGTATTCT.

The rearrangement links TRBV29-1 to TRBJ1-2; D is ambiguous. The CDR3 length is 11 residues. V lost 3 bases to trimming and J lost 4 bases, with 6 bases between them. Looked up from germline, CDR1 is SQVTM and CDR2 is ANQGSEA. This CDR3 is CSVDLGYGYTF. The CDR3 DNA sequence: TGCAGCGTTGACTTGGGCTATGGCTACACCTTC.

The J gene is TRBJ2-7, the V gene TRBV7-2; D may be TRBD2 (6 bases). CDR3 length: 14 residues. Germline V lookup: CDR1 SGHTA, CDR2 FQGNSA. V lost 5 bases, J lost 2 bases, and 13 bases lay in between. Here the CDR3 reads CASSRIAATYEQYF. For the CDR3, the DNA is TGTGCCAGCAGCCGAATAGCGGCGACCTACGAGCAGTACTTC.

The rearrangement links TRBV20-1 to TRBJ2-1; 7 bases agree with TRBD2. Germline V gene lookup returns CDR1 DFQATT and CDR2 SNEGSKA (reference sequence). V lost 3 bases to trimming and J lost 3 bases; unmatched junction nucleotides: 5. The CDR3 is made up of 14 amino acids. In DNA, the CDR3 is TGCAGTGCTAGCGGGCTAGCGGTCTACAATGAGCAGTTCTTC. It translates to CSASGLAVYNEQFF.